The sequence of this T cell receptor (beta chain) was determined in a study of read filtering for tumor transcriptome and immune sequencing. Looking at the study overall: TCR-mapped reads were about 3.5 to 10.27 million with IR-seq versus about 85 to 1,300 with RNA-seq.

The library was built from about 400 ng RNA with molecular barcoded adaptors for alpha/delta and beta/gamma chains. TCRdb reprocessed the reads with MiXCR, giving one entry per CDR3 protein. The top ten clones hold roughly 18% of a sample with some 40,000 distinct CDR3 sequences, 14% of them seen once. Per germline, CDR1 MNHEY and CDR2 SVGEGT. The CDR3 covers 15 residues. V dropped 5 bases and J dropped 1 base, with 12 bases sitting between them. This clonotype was seen many times. The sequence derives from a donor at least 40 years old with multiple myeloma. What was sequenced was a population of CD138-negative cells sorted from bone marrow. This chain uses TRBV6-2 or TRBV6-3 with TRBJ1-5; no clear D. The CDR3, as DNA: TGTGCCAGCAGTCGACCGTCAACCAGCAATCAGCCCCAGCATTTT. Translation gives CASSRPSTSNQPQHF.